This paragraph reports one T cell receptor (beta chain). V lost 5 bases and J 9 bases, leaving 23 bases between the germline ends. The germline V gene has CDR1 SGHAT and CDR2 FQNNGV. The CDR3 spans 16 residues. The data derive from a study of cytotoxic CD8 clonotypes in ibrutinib-treated CLL. Profiled with immunoSEQ multiplex PCR; TCRdb holds only in-frame clones, not every one. The sample includes 7,300 or so clones, around 80% of them seen just once. The clonotype comes from a human donor with chronic lymphocytic leukemia. The chain links TRBV11-2 to TRBJ2-1; D possibly corresponds to TRBD1 (5 bases). Sequenced material: PBMCs, taken before ibrutinib treatment. The CDR3 reads CASSTGRGRADSEQFF. The CDR3 nucleotides are TGTGCCAGCAGCACGGGCCGCGGACGGGCCGACAGTGAGCAGTTCTTC.